These 8 T cell receptor beta chains were all obtained from the same sample, sequenced in a study of blood T cell repertoires in COVID-19. TCRdb keeps only in-frame clones here, not all; method: immunoSEQ multiplex PCR. The sample has hundreds of thousands of clones, 70% to 90% seen once; the top ten hold about 9.1%. Material: PBMCs or T cells enriched from blood (not recorded which). The receptors shown here come from a woman in her forties or fifties with acute COVID-19.

The chain combines TRBV6-5 with TRBJ1-5; a possible D gene is TRBD1 (6 bases). Germline values: CDR1 MNHEY, CDR2 SVGAGI. CDR3 length equals 16 residues. The V end was cut by 2 bases, the J end by 0 bases, with 11 bases between. CDR3 loop: CASSYSRGFSNQPQHF. In nucleotides, the CDR3 is TGTGCCAGCAGTTACAGCAGGGGCTTTAGCAATCAGCCCCAGCATTTT.

The chain recombines TRBV19 with TRBJ1-2; TRBD1 matches at 8 bases. Unmatched junction bases numbered 5, after V lost 6 bases and J lost 8 bases. This CDR3 region has 12 residues. In germline, CDR1 is LNHDA, CDR2 SQIVND (reference sequence). The CDR3 is CASRTGERGYTF. The DNA for the CDR3 is TGTGCCAGTAGGACAGGGGAGAGGGGCTACACCTTC.

The rearrangement links TRBV14 to TRBJ2-7; D ambiguous. This CDR3 has 14 amino acids. Germline CDR1 and CDR2: SGHDN and FVKESK. V shed 4 bases and J shed 0 bases, with 10 bases lying between them. Written as DNA, the CDR3 is TGTGCCAGCAGCCCGACAACTCTCTCCTACGAGCAGTACTTC. It encodes CASSPTTLSYEQYF. Together with reference TRBV14 and TRBJ2-7, the CDR3 gives the full variable domain: EAGVTQFPSHSVIEKGQTVTLRCDPISGHDNLYWYRRVMGKEIKFLLHFVKESKQDESGMPNNRFLAERTGGTYSTLKVQPAELEDSGVYFCASSPTTLSYEQYFGPGTRLTVT.

The V gene is TRBV29-1, the J gene TRBJ1-2; TRBD1 agrees at 8 bases. This CDR3 comprises 13 residues. V trimming: 4 bases; J trimming: 2 bases; junction bases outside the gene matches: 3. The germline V gene encodes CDR1 SQVTM and CDR2 ANQGSEA. The CDR3 sequence is CSVGTGTNYGYTF. The CDR3 DNA is TGCAGCGTTGGGACAGGGACCAACTATGGCTACACCTTC.

The gene calls are TRBV6-6 and TRBJ2-3; 8 nucleotides align to TRBD1. Germline CDR1 MNHNY, CDR2 SVGAGI (reference sequence). The CDR3 runs 16 residues. The V gene end was trimmed by 5 bases and the J gene end by 2 bases; junction bases not matched to a gene: 9. The CDR3 DNA sequence: TGTGCCAGCAGTCACCGGACAGGGTCTAACACAGATACGCAGTATTTT. Amino acid sequence: CASSHRTGSNTDTQYF.

This clone is a singleton in its sample. The chain is built from TRBV7-9 and TRBJ2-3; 11 nucleotides align to TRBD2. Germline-derived CDR1 and CDR2 are SEHNR and FQNEAQ (reference sequence). The V and J ends lost 5 bases and 4 bases, in that order; junction bases with no gene match: 11. CDR3 size: 17 residues. The CDR3 DNA reads as TGTGCCAGCAGCCGAGGATTAGCGGGGGGGCAAGCAGATACGCAGTATTTT. Protein sequence: CASSRGLAGGQADTQYF.

The chain joins TRBV30 to TRBJ1-2; 7 bases match TRBD1. The junction had 9 bases not matched to a gene; V was cut back by 3 bases and J by 5 bases. The CDR3 totals 14 residues. CDR1 is GTSNPN, CDR2 SVGIG, per germline (reference sequence). The CDR3 region is CAWSRRQGFYGYTF. The CDR3 DNA sequence: TGTGCCTGGAGCAGAAGACAGGGCTTTTATGGCTACACCTTC.

This clone was observed once. The rearrangement joins TRBV7-9 to TRBJ2-7; possible D gene TRBD2, 5 bases. The CDR3 contains 13 residues. Germline CDR1 is SEHNR and CDR2 is FQNEAQ (reference sequence). Trimming removed 6 bases at V and 0 bases at J, with 9 bases between. The DNA for the CDR3 is TGTGCCAGCAGACGGGATATCTCCTACGAGCAGTACTTC. Protein sequence: CASRRDISYEQYF.